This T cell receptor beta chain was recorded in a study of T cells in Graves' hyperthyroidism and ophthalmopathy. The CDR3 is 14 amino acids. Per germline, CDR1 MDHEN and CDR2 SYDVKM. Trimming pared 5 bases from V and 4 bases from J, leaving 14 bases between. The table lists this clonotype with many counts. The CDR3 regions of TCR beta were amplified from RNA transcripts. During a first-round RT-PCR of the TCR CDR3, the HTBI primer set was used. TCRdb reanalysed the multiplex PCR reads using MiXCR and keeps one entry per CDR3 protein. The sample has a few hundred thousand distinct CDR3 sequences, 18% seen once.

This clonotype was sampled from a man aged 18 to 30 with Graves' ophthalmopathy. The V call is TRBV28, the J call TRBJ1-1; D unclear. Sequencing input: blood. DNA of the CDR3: TGTGCCAGCAGTCGCCGCGAGGCGACCACTGAAGCTTTCTTT. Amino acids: CASSRREATTEAFF. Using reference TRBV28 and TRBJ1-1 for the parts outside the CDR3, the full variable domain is DVKVTQSSRYLVKRTGEKVFLECVQDMDHENMFWYRQDPGLGLRLIYFSYDVKMKEKGDIPEGYSVSREKKERFSLILESASTNQTSMYLCASSRREATTEAFFGQGTRLTVV.